This T cell receptor beta chain was obtained from a study of cytomegalovirus exposure and HLA in healthy donors. Findings and limits, study-wide: The later analysis indicated that the majority of CMV-associated TCR beta chains appeared HLA-restricted. 87-base-pair reads could not separate some V segments, including TRBV6-2 and TRBV6-3.

PCR used 60 Vbeta primers and 13 Jbeta primers. The protocol was immunoSEQ multiplex PCR, while the TCRdb copy is restricted to in-frame clones and leaves out a portion. Of roughly 140,000 clones in the sample, less than 9.5% were seen once. J was trimmed by 4 bases and V by 1 base; bases with no gene match: 11. Germline CDR1 reads LGHNA; CDR2 reads YNFKEQ. This CDR3 has 18 residues. This clone was observed a few times. Its antigen remains unidentified. Sequenced input: PBMCs. This TCR came from a male donor in good health and CMV-seronegative. The rearrangement links TRBV4-2 to TRBJ2-3; 10 positions match TRBD2. CDR3 region: CASSQAVQLAGVSDTQYF. The CDR3 bases are TGTGCCAGCAGCCAAGCGGTCCAGCTAGCGGGAGTGTCAGATACGCAGTATTTT.